What follows are 27 T cell receptor beta chains derived from one specimen sequenced in a study of T cell responses to AZD1222 COVID-19 vaccine. Here immunoSEQ multiplex PCR was the method, and the copy in TCRdb shows in-frame clones only, minus some. The table lists some 150,000 clones, approximately 90% of them singletons, with about 1.9% in the top ten. Here the sequenced sample was peripheral blood, taken on day 0 of AZD1222 vaccination. These receptors were taken from an adult in good health.

The chain couples TRBV10-3 to TRBJ2-2; no firm D call. Germline CDR1 and CDR2: ENHRY and SYGVKD. There are 13 residues in the CDR3. Trimming took 2 bases from V and 3 from J, leaving 4 bases between them. The CDR3 spells CAISETDTGELFF. The CDR3 coding sequence is TGTGCCATCAGTGAGACAGACACCGGGGAGCTGTTTTTT.

The chain joins TRBV7-9 to TRBJ1-4; D unclear. The CDR3 is 13 amino acids. Trimming took 5 bases from V and 3 from J, leaving 7 bases between them. Germline assignment: CDR1 SEHNR and CDR2 FQNEAQ (reference sequence). CDR3 nucleotide sequence: TGTGCCAGCAGCCTCGGGCCTAATGAAAAACTGTTTTTT. It yields the protein CASSLGPNEKLFF.

The CDR3 is CASSLASGRIFF. The DNA for the CDR3 is TGTGCCAGCAGTTTAGCGTCCGGACGGATCTTCTTT. The V and J genes are TRBV12-3 or TRBV12-4 and TRBJ1-1; D gene ambiguous. This CDR3 has 12 residues. V lost 0 bases to trimming and J lost 14 bases, with 13 bases between them.

The genes are TRBV5-5 and TRBJ1-2; TRBD1 agrees at 7 bases. Germline V lookup: CDR1 SGHKS, CDR2 YYEKEE (reference sequence). This CDR3 is 14 amino acids long. The ends lost 1 base at V and 2 bases at J; junction bases unmatched: 2. CDR3 loop: CASSLWGQNYGYTF. CDR3 DNA: TGTGCCAGCAGCTTGTGGGGACAGAACTATGGCTACACCTTC.

The chain couples TRBV5-6 to TRBJ1-2; 8 bases line up with TRBD1. The germline CDR1 and CDR2 sequences are SGHDT and YYEEEE. The ends lost 0 bases at V and 6 bases at J; junction bases unmatched: 1. This CDR3 has 13 residues. The CDR3 spells CASSLGTGHGYTF. As DNA, the CDR3 is TGTGCCAGCAGCTTGGGGACAGGGCATGGCTACACCTTC.

The CDR3 protein is CASSLYPDSYEQYF. Written as DNA, the CDR3 is TGTGCCAGCAGCTTATATCCAGATTCCTACGAGCAGTACTTC. This rearrangement joins TRBV7-8 to TRBJ2-7, with D uncertain. Germline CDR1 reads SGHVS; CDR2 reads FQNEAQ. The CDR3 runs 14 residues. Trimming pared 2 bases from V and 1 base from J, leaving 9 bases between.

The CDR3 coding sequence is TGCGCCAGCACGGCGAACTATGGCTACACCTTC. Residues: CASTANYGYTF. This chain uses TRBV5-1 with TRBJ1-2, with unresolved D. This CDR3 is built from 11 residues. Germline assignment: CDR1 SGHRS and CDR2 YFSETQ. V was trimmed by 6 bases and J by 2 bases, leaving 5 bases between them.

This clone was observed once. The rearrangement links TRBV29-1 to TRBJ1-6, with 7 positions matching TRBD1. The junction had 11 bases not matched to a gene; V was cut back by 0 bases and J by 9 bases. This CDR3 contains 16 residues. Germline V gene data show CDR1 as SQVTM and CDR2 as ANQGSEA. CDR3 in amino acids: CSVEEQGSVLSSPLHF. The CDR3 DNA sequence: TGCAGCGTTGAAGAACAGGGGAGTGTATTAAGTTCACCCCTCCACTTT.

This rearrangement joins TRBV28 to TRBJ2-7; 7 nucleotides line up with TRBD1. The CDR3 totals 14 residues. Losses at the gene ends were 5 bases for V and 5 bases for J; bases not matched to a gene: 9. Germline loops: CDR1 MDHEN, CDR2 SYDVKM. The CDR3 reads CASSPRQGFNEQYF. The CDR3 DNA sequence: TGTGCCAGCAGTCCCAGACAGGGTTTCAACGAGCAGTACTTC.

This chain links TRBV3-1 (or the pseudogene TRBV3-2) with TRBJ2-5, with TRBD2 matching over 8 bases. V gave up 5 bases and J gave up 4 bases; unmatched junction bases: 12. The germline V gene encodes CDR1 LGHDT and CDR2 YNNKEL (reference sequence). This CDR3 is built from 16 residues. The CDR3 DNA sequence: TGTGCCAGCAGCGACGGTAGCGGGGTCATAGGAGAGACCCAGTACTTC. It yields the protein CASSDGSGVIGETQYF.

The count of this clone is one. The chain joins TRBV6-2 or TRBV6-3 to TRBJ2-5; D possibly corresponds to TRBD2 (5 bases). This CDR3 contains 12 residues. CDR1 is MNHEY and CDR2 is SVGEGT in the germline V gene. V was pared by 6 bases and J by 5 bases, with 10 bases between. CDR3 residues: CASSTTRETQYF. CDR3 sequence (DNA): TGTGCCAGCAGCACTACTAGGGAGACCCAGTACTTC.

V gene TRBV19 combines with J gene TRBJ1-1; the D is unclear. The germline V and J ends were trimmed by 2 bases and 2 bases, with 6 bases remaining between them. CDR3 size: 13 residues. Per the germline V gene, CDR1 is LNHDA and CDR2 is SQIVND (reference sequence). CDR3 protein: CASSIPTNTEAFF. The DNA for the CDR3 is TGTGCCAGTAGTATACCCACCAACACTGAAGCTTTCTTT. Full variable domain (remainder filled in from reference TRBV19 and TRBJ1-1): DGGITQSPKYLFRKEGQNVTLSCEQNLNHDAMYWYRQDPGQGLRLIYYSQIVNDFQKGDIAEGYSVSREKKESFPLTVTSAQKNPTAFYLCASSIPTNTEAFFGQGTRLTVV.

This clone was counted a single time. The chain employs TRBV5-1 and TRBJ2-7; TRBD2 agrees at 8 bases. V shed 4 bases and J 1 base; nucleotides not matched to a gene: 16. Germline V gene sequence: CDR1 SGHRS, CDR2 YFSETQ. The CDR3 spans 18 residues. CDR3: CASSPWVPGGTLSYEQYF. For the CDR3, the DNA is TGCGCCAGCAGCCCCTGGGTTCCGGGGGGGACCCTTTCCTACGAGCAGTACTTC.

This clone was seen just once. The CDR3 DNA reads TGTGCCAGCTCACGTCCGGGACAGGGGGCCGACCAGCCCCAGCATTTT. Translation gives CASSRPGQGADQPQHF. The J gene is TRBJ1-5, the V gene TRBV18; the match to TRBD1 covers 12 bases. This CDR3 comprises 16 residues. Germline-derived CDR1 and CDR2 are KGHSH and LQKENI. J gave up 7 bases and V 4 bases, and 8 bases lay outside the gene matches.

This chain links TRBV9 with TRBJ2-7, with D tentatively TRBD1 (6 bases). Trimming shortened V by 0 bases and J by 7 bases, and 29 bases separated the two germline ends. Per the germline V gene, CDR1 is SGDLS and CDR2 is YYNGEE. There are 19 residues in the CDR3. The CDR3 sequence: CASSVAPLILGQLGEEQYF. CDR3 bases: TGTGCCAGCAGCGTAGCCCCCTTGATTCTAGGACAGTTGGGCGAAGAGCAGTACTTC.

The genes are TRBV9 and TRBJ1-2, with 9 positions matching TRBD1. V lost 0 bases and J lost 8; bases outside the gene matches: 5. The germline CDR1 and CDR2 sequences are SGDLS and YYNGEE. CDR3 length: 14 amino acids. This CDR3 is CASSVGTGDFGYTF. For the CDR3, the DNA is TGTGCCAGCAGCGTAGGGACAGGGGATTTCGGCTACACCTTC.

The rearrangement joins TRBV24-1 to TRBJ1-2, with D possibly matching TRBD1 (5 bases). V lost 3 bases and J 4 bases, leaving 17 bases between the germline ends. The CDR3 length is 16 residues. CDR1 and CDR2 (germline): KGHDR, SFDVKD. CDR3 coding DNA: TGTGCCACCAGTGATCCGCCGGGAAAAAGGGGCTATGGCTACACCTTC. This gives the protein CATSDPPGKRGYGYTF.

The rearrangement links TRBV6-1 to TRBJ1-6; TRBD1 aligns across 7 bases. CDR1 and CDR2 (germline): MNHNS, SASEGT. This CDR3 region has 14 residues. The V gene end was trimmed by 3 bases and the J gene end by 6 bases; junction bases not matched to a gene: 2. Written as DNA, the CDR3 is TGTGCCAGCAGTGAGTACAGGGGTAATTCACCCCTCCACTTT. Amino acids: CASSEYRGNSPLHF.

The chain couples TRBV27 to TRBJ1-1; D gene ambiguous. This CDR3 is built from 11 residues. V gave up 8 bases and J gave up 5 bases, with 9 bases separating them. Germline CDR1 reads MNHEY; CDR2 reads SMNVEV (reference sequence). CDR3 loop: CASHVGTEAFF. As DNA, the CDR3 is TGTGCCAGCCACGTAGGGACTGAAGCTTTCTTT.

The chain joins TRBV9 to TRBJ2-2; D may correspond to TRBD1 or TRBD2 (6 bases each). The CDR3 loop spans 15 amino acids. V shed 3 bases and J shed 4 bases, with 13 bases lying between them. CDR1 is SGDLS and CDR2 is YYNGEE in the germline V gene. The CDR3 is CASSDQGRSTGELFF. Here the CDR3 DNA reads TGTGCCAGCAGCGACCAGGGGAGGAGCACCGGGGAGCTGTTTTTT.

The count of this clone is one. The DNA of the CDR3 is TGTGCCAGCAGCTTAGGGCAGGGCCCCACTAATGAAAAACTGTTTTTT. Translation gives CASSLGQGPTNEKLFF. This sequence joins TRBV7-9 and TRBJ1-4, with D maybe TRBD1 (5 bases). V was clipped by 1 base and J by 2 bases, with 11 bases between them. The CDR3 runs 16 residues. The germline V gene has CDR1 SEHNR and CDR2 FQNEAQ (reference sequence).

The table lists this clone with a count of one. The chain couples TRBV10-3 to TRBJ2-3; 8 bases are shared with TRBD2. The CDR3 has 15 residues. Germline trimming cut 6 bases from V and 3 bases from J; bases unmatched to any gene: 8. Germline CDR1 and CDR2: ENHRY and SYGVKD. The CDR3, as DNA: TGTGCCATCAGAAAACAAGCGGGGGTGACAGATACGCAGTATTTT. Amino acid sequence: CAIRKQAGVTDTQYF.

The chain joins TRBV29-1 to TRBJ1-2; TRBD1 is a possible D gene (5 bases). This CDR3 spans 13 amino acids. Between the trimmed V and J ends, which lost 7 bases and 1 base, there was a span of 13 bases. Germline CDR1 and CDR2: SQVTM and ANQGSEA. CDR3 region: CSASGGINYGYTF. The CDR3 DNA sequence: TGCAGCGCCTCCGGGGGTATTAACTATGGCTACACCTTC.

V is TRBV25-1 and J is TRBJ2-3; 9 bases agree with TRBD2. CDR1 MGHDK and CDR2 SYGVNS come from the germline V gene. The CDR3 covers 17 residues. V was pared by 6 bases and J by 0 bases, with 10 bases of the junction left unmatched. This CDR3 reads CASREISGGPSTDTQYF. The CDR3 region has the DNA TGTGCCAGCAGGGAAATCAGCGGGGGGCCGAGCACAGATACGCAGTATTTT.

This clone was picked up one time. V gene TRBV3-1 (or the pseudogene TRBV3-2) combines with J gene TRBJ1-2; TRBD1 aligns across 10 bases. CDR3 size: 15 residues. Trimming took 2 bases from V and 7 from J; bases not matched to a gene: 7. Germline V gene lookup returns CDR1 LGHDT and CDR2 YNNKEL (reference sequence). CDR3 region: CASSQRDRGEAGYTF. CDR3 sequence (DNA): TGTGCCAGCAGCCAACGGGACAGGGGTGAAGCTGGCTACACCTTC.

V usage is TRBV15 and J usage is TRBJ2-7; D remains ambiguous. This CDR3 has 13 residues. CDR1 LNHNV and CDR2 YYDKDF come from the germline V gene (reference sequence). V gave up 5 bases and J gave up 7 bases, with 15 bases separating them. CDR3 DNA sequence: TGTGCCACCAGCGGGCGACCCCCCTGGGAGCAGTACTTC. Its translation: CATSGRPPWEQYF.

The V call is TRBV12-3 or TRBV12-4, the J call TRBJ2-7; D is uncertain. V lost 4 bases to trimming and J lost 3 bases, with 10 bases between them. This CDR3 has 13 amino acids. In nucleotides, the CDR3 is TGTGCCAGCAGTTCAATGGTCGACTACGAGCAGTACTTC. This gives the protein CASSSMVDYEQYF.